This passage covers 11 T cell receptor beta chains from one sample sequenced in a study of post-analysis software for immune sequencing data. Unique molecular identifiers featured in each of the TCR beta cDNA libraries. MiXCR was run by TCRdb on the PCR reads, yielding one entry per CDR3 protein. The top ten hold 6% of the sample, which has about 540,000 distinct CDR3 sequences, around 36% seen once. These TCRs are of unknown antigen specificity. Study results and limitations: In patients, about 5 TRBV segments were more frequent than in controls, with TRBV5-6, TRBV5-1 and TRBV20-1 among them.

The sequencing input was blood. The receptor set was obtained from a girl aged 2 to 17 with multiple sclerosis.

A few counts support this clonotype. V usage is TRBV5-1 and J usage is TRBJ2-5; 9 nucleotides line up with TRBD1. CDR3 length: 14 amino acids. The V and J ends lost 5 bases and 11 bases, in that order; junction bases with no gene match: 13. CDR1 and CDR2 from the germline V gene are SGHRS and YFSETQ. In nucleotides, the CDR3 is TGCGCCAGCAGGTCGACAGGGGGGGGTGGAGAGCAGTACTTC. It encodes CASRSTGGGGEQYF.

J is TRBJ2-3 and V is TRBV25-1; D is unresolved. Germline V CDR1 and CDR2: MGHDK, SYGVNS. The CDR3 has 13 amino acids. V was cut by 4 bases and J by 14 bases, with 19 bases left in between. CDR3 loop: CASSAHGREKLYF. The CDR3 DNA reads TGTGCCAGCAGTGCCCACGGTCGAGAAAAACTGTATTTT.

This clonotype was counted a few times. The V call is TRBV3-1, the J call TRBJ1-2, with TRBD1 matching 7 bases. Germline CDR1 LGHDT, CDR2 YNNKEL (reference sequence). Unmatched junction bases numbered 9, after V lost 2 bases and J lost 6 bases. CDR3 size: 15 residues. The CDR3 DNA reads TGTGCCAGCAGCCAACTCGAGGGGGCAGGCCATGGCTACACCTTC. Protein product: CASSQLEGAGHGYTF. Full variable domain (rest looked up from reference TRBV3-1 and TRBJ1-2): DTAVSQTPKYLVTQMGNDKSIKCEQNLGHDTMYWYKQDSKKFLKIMFSYNNKELIINETVPNRFSPKSPDKAHLNLHINSLELGDSAVYFCASSQLEGAGHGYTFGSGTRLTVV.

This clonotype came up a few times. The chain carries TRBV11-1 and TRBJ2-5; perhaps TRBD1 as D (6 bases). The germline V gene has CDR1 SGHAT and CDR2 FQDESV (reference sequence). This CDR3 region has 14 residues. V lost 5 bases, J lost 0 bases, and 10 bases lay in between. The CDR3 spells CASSPYRDQETQYF. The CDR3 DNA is TGTGCCAGCAGCCCGTACAGGGACCAAGAGACCCAGTACTTC.

DNA for the CDR3: TGCAGTGCTAGCACTCCACCCAAAAACATTCAGTACTTC. Translation: CSASTPPKNIQYF. The rearrangement joins TRBV20-1 to TRBJ2-4; D not certain. The CDR3 has 13 amino acids. Germline lookup yields CDR1 DFQATT and CDR2 SNEGSKA (reference sequence). Trimming removed 3 bases at V and 2 bases at J, with 8 bases between.

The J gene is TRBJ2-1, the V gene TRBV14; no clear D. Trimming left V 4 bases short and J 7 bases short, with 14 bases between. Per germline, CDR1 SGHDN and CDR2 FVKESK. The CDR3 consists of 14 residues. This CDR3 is CASSPHLARNEQFF. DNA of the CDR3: TGTGCCAGCAGCCCCCATTTGGCGAGAAATGAGCAGTTCTTC.

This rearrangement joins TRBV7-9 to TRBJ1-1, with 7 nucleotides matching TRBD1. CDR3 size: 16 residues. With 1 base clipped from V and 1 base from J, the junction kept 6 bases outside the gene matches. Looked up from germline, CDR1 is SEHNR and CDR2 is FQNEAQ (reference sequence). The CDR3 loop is CASSLDRGGTNTEAFF. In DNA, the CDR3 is TGTGCCAGCAGCTTAGACAGGGGTGGGACGAACACTGAAGCTTTCTTT. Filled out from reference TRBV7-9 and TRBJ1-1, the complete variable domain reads DTGVSQNPRHKITKRGQNVTFRCDPISEHNRLYWYRQTLGQGPEFLTYFQNEAQLEKSRLLSDRFSAERPKGSFSTLEIQRTEQGDSAMYLCASSLDRGGTNTEAFFGQGTRLTVV.

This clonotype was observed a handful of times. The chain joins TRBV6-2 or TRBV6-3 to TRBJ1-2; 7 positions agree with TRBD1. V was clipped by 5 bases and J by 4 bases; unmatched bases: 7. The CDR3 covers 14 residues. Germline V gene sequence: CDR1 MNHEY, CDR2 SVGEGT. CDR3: CASSRAGGFYGYTF. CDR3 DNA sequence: TGTGCCAGCAGTCGGGCAGGGGGATTCTATGGCTACACCTTC.

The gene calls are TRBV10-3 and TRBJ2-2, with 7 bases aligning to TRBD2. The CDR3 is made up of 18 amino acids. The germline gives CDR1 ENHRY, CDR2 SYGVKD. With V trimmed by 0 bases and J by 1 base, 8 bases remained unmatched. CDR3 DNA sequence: TGTGCCATCAGTGAGTCGACGCGGGGGTCAAGGAACACCGGGGAGCTGTTTTTT. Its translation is CAISESTRGSRNTGELFF.

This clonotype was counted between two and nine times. The CDR3 DNA reads as TGTGCCAGCAATATAGCGGGGGCGGGGAATGAGCAGTTCTTC. Translation gives CASNIAGAGNEQFF. The chain recombines TRBV9 with TRBJ2-1, with TRBD2 matching over 9 bases. Trimming at V came to 6 bases and at J to 7 bases, leaving 8 bases not matched to a gene. The CDR3 totals 14 residues. Germline V gene lookup returns CDR1 SGDLS and CDR2 YYNGEE.

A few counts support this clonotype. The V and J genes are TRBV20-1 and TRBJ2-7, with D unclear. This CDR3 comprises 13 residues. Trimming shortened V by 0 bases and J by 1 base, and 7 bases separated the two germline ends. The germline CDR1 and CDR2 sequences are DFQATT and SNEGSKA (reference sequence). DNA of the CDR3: TGCAGTGCTAGAGATCGCAGGTCCTACGAGCAGTACTTC. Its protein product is CSARDRRSYEQYF.